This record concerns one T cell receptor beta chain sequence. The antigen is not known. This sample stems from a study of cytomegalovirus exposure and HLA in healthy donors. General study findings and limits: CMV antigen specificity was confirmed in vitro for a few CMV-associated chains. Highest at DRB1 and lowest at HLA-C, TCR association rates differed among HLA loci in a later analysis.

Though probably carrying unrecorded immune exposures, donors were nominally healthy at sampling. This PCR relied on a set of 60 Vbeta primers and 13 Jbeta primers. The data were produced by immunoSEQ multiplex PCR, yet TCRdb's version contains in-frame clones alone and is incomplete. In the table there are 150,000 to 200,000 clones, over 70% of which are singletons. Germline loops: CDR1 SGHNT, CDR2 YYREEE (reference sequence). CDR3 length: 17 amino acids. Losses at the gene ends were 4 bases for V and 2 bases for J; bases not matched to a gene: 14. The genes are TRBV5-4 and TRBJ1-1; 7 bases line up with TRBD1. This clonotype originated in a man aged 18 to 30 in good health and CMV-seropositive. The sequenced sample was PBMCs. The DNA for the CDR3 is TGTGCCAGCAGCCCCGATCGACAGGGAATACAAAACACTGAAGCTTTCTTT. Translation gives CASSPDRQGIQNTEAFF. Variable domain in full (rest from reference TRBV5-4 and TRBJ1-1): ETGVTQSPTHLIKTRGQQVTLRCSSQSGHNTVSWYQQALGQGPQFIFQYYREEENGRGNFPPRFSGLQFPNYSSELNVNALELDDSALYLCASSPDRQGIQNTEAFFGQGTRLTVV.